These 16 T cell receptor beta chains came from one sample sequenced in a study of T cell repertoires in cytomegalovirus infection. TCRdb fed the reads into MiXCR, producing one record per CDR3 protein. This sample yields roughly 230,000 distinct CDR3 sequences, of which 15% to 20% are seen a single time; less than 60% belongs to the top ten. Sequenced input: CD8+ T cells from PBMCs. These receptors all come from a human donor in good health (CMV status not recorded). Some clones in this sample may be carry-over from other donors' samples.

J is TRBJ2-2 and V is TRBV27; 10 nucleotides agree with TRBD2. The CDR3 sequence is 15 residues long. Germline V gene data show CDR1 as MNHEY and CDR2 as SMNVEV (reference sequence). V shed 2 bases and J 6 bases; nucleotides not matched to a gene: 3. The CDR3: CASSLASGGPGELFF. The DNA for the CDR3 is TGTGCCAGCAGTTTAGCTAGCGGGGGTCCCGGGGAGCTGTTTTTT.

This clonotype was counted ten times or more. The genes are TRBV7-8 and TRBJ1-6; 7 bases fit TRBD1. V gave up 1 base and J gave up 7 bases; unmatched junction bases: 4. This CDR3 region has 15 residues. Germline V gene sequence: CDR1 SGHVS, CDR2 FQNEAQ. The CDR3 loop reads CASSLVGRGNSPLHF. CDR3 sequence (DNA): TGTGCCAGCAGCTTAGTGGGCAGGGGGAATTCACCCCTCCACTTT. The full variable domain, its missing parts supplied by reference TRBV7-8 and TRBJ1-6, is GAGVSQSPRYKVAKRGQDVALRCDPISGHVSLFWYQQALGQGPEFLTYFQNEAQLDKSGLPSDRFFAERPEGSVSTLKIQRTQQEDSAVYLCASSLVGRGNSPLHFGNGTRLTVT.

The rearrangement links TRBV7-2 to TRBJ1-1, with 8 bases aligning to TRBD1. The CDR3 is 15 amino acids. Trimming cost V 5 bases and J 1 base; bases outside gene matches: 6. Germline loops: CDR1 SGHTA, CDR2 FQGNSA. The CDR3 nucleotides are TGTGCCAGCAGCCCTTGGACAGGGACGAACACTGAAGCTTTCTTT. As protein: CASSPWTGTNTEAFF.

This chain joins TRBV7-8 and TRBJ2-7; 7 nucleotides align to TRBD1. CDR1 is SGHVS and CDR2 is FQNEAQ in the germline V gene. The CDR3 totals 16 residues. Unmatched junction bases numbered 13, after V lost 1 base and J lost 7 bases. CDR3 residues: CASSLGEDRDGGEQYF. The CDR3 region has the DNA TGTGCCAGCAGCTTAGGGGAAGACAGGGACGGTGGAGAGCAGTACTTC.

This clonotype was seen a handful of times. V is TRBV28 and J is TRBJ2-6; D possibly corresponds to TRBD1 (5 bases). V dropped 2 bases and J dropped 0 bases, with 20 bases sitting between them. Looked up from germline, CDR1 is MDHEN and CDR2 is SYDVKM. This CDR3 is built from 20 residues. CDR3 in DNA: TGTGCCAGCAGTTTAAACCTCGACAGACCAGATTACTCTGGGGCCAACGTCCTGACTTTC. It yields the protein CASSLNLDRPDYSGANVLTF.

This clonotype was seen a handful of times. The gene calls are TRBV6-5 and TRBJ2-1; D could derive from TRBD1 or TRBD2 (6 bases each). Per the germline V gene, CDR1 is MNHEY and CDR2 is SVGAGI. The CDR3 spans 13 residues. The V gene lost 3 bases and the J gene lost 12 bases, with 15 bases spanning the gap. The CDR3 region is CASSYERGEVQFF. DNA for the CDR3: TGTGCCAGCAGTTATGAGAGGGGGGAGGTGCAGTTCTTC.

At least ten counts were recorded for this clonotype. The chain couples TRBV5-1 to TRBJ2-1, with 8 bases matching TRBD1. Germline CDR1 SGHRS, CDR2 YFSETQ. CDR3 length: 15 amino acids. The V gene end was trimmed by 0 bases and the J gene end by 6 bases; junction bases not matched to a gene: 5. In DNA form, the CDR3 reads TGCGCCAGCAGCTTGGACCAGCAGGGGGCCAATGAGCAGTTCTTC. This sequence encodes CASSLDQQGANEQFF. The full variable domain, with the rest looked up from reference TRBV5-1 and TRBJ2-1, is KAGVTQTPRYLIKTRGQQVTLSCSPISGHRSVSWYQQTPGQGLQFLFEYFSETQRNKGNFPGRFSGRQFSNSRSEMNVSTLELGDSALYLCASSLDQQGANEQFFGPGTRLTVL.

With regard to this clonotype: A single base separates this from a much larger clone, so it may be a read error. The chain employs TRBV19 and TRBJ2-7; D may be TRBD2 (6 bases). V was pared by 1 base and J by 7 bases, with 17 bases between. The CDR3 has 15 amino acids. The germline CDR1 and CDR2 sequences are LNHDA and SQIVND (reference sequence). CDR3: CASSIARGGVPEQYF. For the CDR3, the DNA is TGTGCCAGTAGTATAGCACGCGGCGGGGTGCCGGAGCAGTACTTC.

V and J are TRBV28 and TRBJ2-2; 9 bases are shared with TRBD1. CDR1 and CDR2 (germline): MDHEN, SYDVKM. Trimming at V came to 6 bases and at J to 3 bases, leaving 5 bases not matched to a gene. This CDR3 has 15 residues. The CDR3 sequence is CASRVDRGYTGELFF. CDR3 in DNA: TGTGCCAGCAGAGTGGACAGGGGTTACACCGGGGAGCTGTTTTTT.

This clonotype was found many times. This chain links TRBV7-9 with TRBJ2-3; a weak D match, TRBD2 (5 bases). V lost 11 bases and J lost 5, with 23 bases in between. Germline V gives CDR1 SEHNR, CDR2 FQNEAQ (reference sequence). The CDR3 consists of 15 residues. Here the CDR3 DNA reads TGTGCCGGCGCAACGGGAAGCCCGCTTGTAGATACGCAGTATTTT. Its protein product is CAGATGSPLVDTQYF. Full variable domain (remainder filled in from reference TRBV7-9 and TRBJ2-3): DTGVSQNPRHKITKRGQNVTFRCDPISEHNRLYWYRQTLGQGPEFLTYFQNEAQLEKSRLLSDRFSAERPKGSFSTLEIQRTEQGDSAMYLCAGATGSPLVDTQYFGPGTRLTVL.

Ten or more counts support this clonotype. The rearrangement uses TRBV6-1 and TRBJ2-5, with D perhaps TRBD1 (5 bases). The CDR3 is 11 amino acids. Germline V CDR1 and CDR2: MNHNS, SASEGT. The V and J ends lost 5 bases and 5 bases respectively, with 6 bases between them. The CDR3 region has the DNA TGTGCCAGCAGTTACAGGGAGACCCAGTACTTC. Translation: CASSYRETQYF.

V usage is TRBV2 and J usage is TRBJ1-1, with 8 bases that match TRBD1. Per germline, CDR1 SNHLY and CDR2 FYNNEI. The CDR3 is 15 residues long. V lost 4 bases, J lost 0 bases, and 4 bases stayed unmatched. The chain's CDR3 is CASSVTGGMNTEAFF. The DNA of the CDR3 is TGTGCCAGCAGTGTAACAGGGGGGATGAACACTGAAGCTTTCTTT. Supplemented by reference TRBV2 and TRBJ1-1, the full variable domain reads EPEVTQTPSHQVTQMGQEVILRCVPISNHLYFYWYRQILGQKVEFLVSFYNNEISEKSEIFDDQFSVERPDGSNFTLKIRSTKLEDSAMYFCASSVTGGMNTEAFFGQGTRLTVV.

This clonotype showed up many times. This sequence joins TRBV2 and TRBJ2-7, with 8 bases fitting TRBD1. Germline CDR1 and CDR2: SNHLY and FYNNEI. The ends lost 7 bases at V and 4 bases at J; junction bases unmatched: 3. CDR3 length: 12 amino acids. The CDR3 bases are TGTGCCAGCAAACAGGGGGTTTACGAGCAGTACTTC. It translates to CASKQGVYEQYF.

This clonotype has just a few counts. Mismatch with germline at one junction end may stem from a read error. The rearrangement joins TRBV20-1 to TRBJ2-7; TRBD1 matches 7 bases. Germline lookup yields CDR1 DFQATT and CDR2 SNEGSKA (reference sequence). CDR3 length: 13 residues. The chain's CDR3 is CSARGTVSYEQYF. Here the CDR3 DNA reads TGCAGTGCCAGAGGGACAGTCTCCTACGAGCAGTACTTC.

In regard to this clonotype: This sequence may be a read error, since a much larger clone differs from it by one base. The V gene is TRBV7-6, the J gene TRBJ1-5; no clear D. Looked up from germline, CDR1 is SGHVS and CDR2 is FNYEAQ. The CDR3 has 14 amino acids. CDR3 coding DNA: TGTGCCAGCAGCTTAGGAGGGTTCAATCAGCCCCGGCATTTT. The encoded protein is CASSLGGFNQPRHF.

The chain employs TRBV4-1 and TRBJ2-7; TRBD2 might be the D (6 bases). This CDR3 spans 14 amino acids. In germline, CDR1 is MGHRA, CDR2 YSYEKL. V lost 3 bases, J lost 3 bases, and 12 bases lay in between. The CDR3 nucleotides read TGCGCCAGCAGCCAGGGGACGGGGGACTACGAGCAGTACTTC. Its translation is CASSQGTGDYEQYF.